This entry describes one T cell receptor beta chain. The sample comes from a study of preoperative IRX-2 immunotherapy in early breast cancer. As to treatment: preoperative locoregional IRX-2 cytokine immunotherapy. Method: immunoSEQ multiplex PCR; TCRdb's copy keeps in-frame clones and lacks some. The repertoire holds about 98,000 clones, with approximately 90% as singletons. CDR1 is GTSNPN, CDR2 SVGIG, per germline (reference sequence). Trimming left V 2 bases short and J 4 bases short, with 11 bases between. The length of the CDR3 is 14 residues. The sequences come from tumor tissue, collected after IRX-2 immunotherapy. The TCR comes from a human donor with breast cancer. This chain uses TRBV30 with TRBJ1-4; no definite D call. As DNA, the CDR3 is TGTGCCTGGAGTAAAGCGGGGAGTAATGAAAAACTGTTTTTT. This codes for CAWSKAGSNEKLFF.